The 6 T cell receptor beta chains listed next were all sequenced from one sample in a study of shared clonotypes between healthy human individuals. Assay used: immunoSEQ multiplex PCR; TCRdb lists only in-frame clones, some missing. The sample has 1 million to 1.3 million clones, roughly 74% seen once. Sequencing was done on a sample of memory CD4+ T cells from PBMCs. Subset indicated: CD45RA-negative fraction. The origin of the receptors is a young man in good health. Some clones in this sample may be carry-over from other donors' samples.

The rearrangement links TRBV18 to TRBJ2-1; D is possibly TRBD1 (6 bases). This CDR3 is built from 16 residues. V lost 2 bases and J lost 5, with 16 bases in between. Per the germline V gene, CDR1 is KGHSH and CDR2 is LQKENI. The CDR3 here is CASSPSIGTSNNEQFF. In DNA form, the CDR3 reads TGTGCCAGCTCACCATCTATAGGGACATCTAACAATGAGCAGTTCTTC.

The V and J genes are TRBV5-1 and TRBJ1-1; D gene uncertain. The germline V gene has CDR1 SGHRS and CDR2 YFSETQ. Between the trimmed V and J ends, which lost 0 bases and 3 bases, there was a span of 9 bases. The CDR3 totals 14 residues. CDR3 sequence: CASSLGGWDTEAFF. The CDR3 DNA follows: TGCGCCAGCAGCTTGGGAGGTTGGGACACTGAAGCTTTCTTT.

This clone was recorded once. The chain joins TRBV28 to TRBJ2-7, with a tentative D call TRBD1 (6 bases). V lost 7 bases and J 6 bases, leaving 19 bases between the germline ends. The CDR3 runs to 14 residues. Per the germline V gene, CDR1 is MDHEN and CDR2 is SYDVKM. CDR3 amino acids: CASTPLSRGVEQYF. CDR3 in DNA: TGTGCCAGCACCCCCTTAAGCAGGGGAGTCGAGCAGTACTTC.

The V and J genes are TRBV14 and TRBJ2-3; D call uncertain. Trimming removed 5 bases at V and 0 bases at J, with 12 bases between. The CDR3 is made up of 15 amino acids. CDR1 and CDR2 (germline): SGHDN, FVKESK. CDR3 in amino acids: CASSGIQESTDTQYF. As DNA, the CDR3 is TGTGCCAGCAGCGGGATTCAGGAGAGCACAGATACGCAGTATTTT.

The sample holds one count of this clone. V usage is TRBV4-2 and J usage is TRBJ1-5; D gene unclear. Germline V gives CDR1 LGHNA, CDR2 YNFKEQ. V lost 1 base, J lost 7 bases, and 11 bases lay in between. There are 14 residues in the CDR3. The CDR3 region has the DNA TGTGCCAGCAGCCAAGCCGGGGTTCGGCAGCCCCAGCATTTT. It encodes CASSQAGVRQPQHF.

The J gene is TRBJ2-7, the V gene TRBV7-9; no firm D call. This CDR3 region has 14 residues. Germline V gene data show CDR1 as SEHNR and CDR2 as FQNEAQ (reference sequence). Trimming cost V 1 base and J 6 bases, with 13 bases left between them. The CDR3 DNA reads TGTGCCAGCAGCTTAGGGGGTTCCCCCCGCGAGCAGTACTTC. Residues: CASSLGGSPREQYF.